A selection of T cell receptor beta chains follows, all from one sample in a study of blood T cell repertoires in COVID-19. Only in-frame clones appear in the TCRdb table, and some are missing; sequencing was by immunoSEQ multiplex PCR. Counted here are tens of thousands of clones, 86% occurring once; the ten biggest clones make up 12%. Sequencing input: peripheral blood. The receptors here all came from a man between 65 and 79 years old with active COVID-19. The CDR3 runs from the conserved cysteine through the conserved F or W. Fields, in order: clone size, J gene, V gene, D gene, CDR3 protein, CDR3 DNA. D genes are given only for firm matches. Clone size is shown for a subset of rows, as once, few, many or a class of expanded clone.

>NA|TRBJ1-2|TRBV9|NA
CASSNGQSYGYTF
TGTGCCAGCAGCAATGGACAGTCGTATGGCTACACCTTC
>few|TRBJ2-5|TRBV6-6|NA
CATRAIETQYF
TGTGCAACCAGGGCGATAGAGACCCAGTACTTC
>NA|TRBJ1-2|TRBV13|TRBD1
CASSETGRGYTF
TGTGCCAGCAGCGAGACAGGGCGTGGCTACACCTTC
>NA|TRBJ2-1|TRBV27|TRBD2
CASSLTSGGGNEQFF
TGTGCCAGCAGTTTGACTAGCGGGGGAGGAAATGAGCAGTTCTTC
>NA|TRBJ1-4|TRBV9|NA
CASSVEGGLEKLFF
TGTGCCAGCAGCGTAGAAGGGGGTTTGGAAAAACTGTTTTTT
>once|TRBJ2-1|TRBV5-1|NA
CASTRTPGVDEQFF
TGCGCCAGCACGCGGACACCGGGGGTCGATGAGCAGTTCTTC
>NA|TRBJ1-1|TRBV10-2|TRBD1
CASSRGQGALNTEAFF
TGCGCCAGCAGTAGGGGACAGGGGGCTCTGAACACTGAAGCTTTCTTT
>NA|TRBJ1-2|TRBV2|NA
CASRRDGSGINGYTF
TGTGCCAGCAGGAGGGATGGGTCGGGAATTAATGGCTACACCTTC
>few|TRBJ1-6|TRBV4-3|NA
CASSQEGWGRRSPLHF
TGCGCCAGCAGCCAAGAAGGGTGGGGGCGCAGGTCACCCCTCCACTTT
>NA|TRBJ2-2|TRBV3-1/TRBV3-2|TRBD1
CASRRAPFGQGNTGELFF
TGTGCCAGCAGAAGGGCCCCTTTCGGACAGGGGAACACCGGGGAGCTGTTTTTT
>NA|TRBJ2-1|TRBV6-2/TRBV6-3|NA
CASSYSWRGSSYNEQFF
TGTGCCAGCAGTTACTCTTGGCGGGGTTCTTCTTACAATGAGCAGTTCTTC
>NA|TRBJ1-2|TRBV4-1|TRBD1
CASSQERAGRGLGYTF
TGCGCCAGCAGCCAAGAGAGAGCGGGCAGGGGGCTTGGCTACACCTTC